The 28 T cell receptor beta chains below come from one sample, sequenced in a study of regulatory T cells in long-lasting Graves disease (dated by TCRdb to the early 2020s). Explained via the paper, the time point label denotes: newly diagnosed GD, antithyroid drugs for less than 3 months. RNA was extracted from PBMCs in TRIzol for both TCR sequencing and RNA sequencing. The library was produced with multiplex PCR. Instrument used: Illumina HiSeq 4000. CDR3 regions were amplified by Arm-PCR with iRepertoire HTBI primers to construct TCR beta libraries. TCRdb cleaned the public reads at Q25 with fastp, built clones with MiXCR and kept in-frame beta chains. Every entry covers one CDR3 protein and lists the most common genes and DNA from its rows. Recorded for this sample are roughly 560,000 distinct CDR3 sequences; about 15% of them occurred a single time. The leading ten clones occupy more than 20% of the sample.

These records were also assigned to another study, of T cells in Graves' hyperthyroidism and ophthalmopathy.

The sample consisted of peripheral blood mononuclear cells (PBMCs), taken at new diagnosis, from a patient treated with antithyroid drugs. These receptors all stem from a woman aged 35 to 59 with Graves disease. Donor details come from another sample of the same person, matched by shared clones.

This clonotype was counted between two and nine times. This rearrangement joins TRBV5-1 to TRBJ2-2, with D hard to call. Germline-derived CDR1 and CDR2 are SGHRS and YFSETQ. Trimming removed 5 bases at V and 5 bases at J, with 10 bases between. The CDR3 extends over 13 amino acids. The chain's CDR3 is CASRDGPTGELFF. The CDR3 DNA reads as TGCGCCAGCAGGGACGGACCGACCGGGGAGCTGTTTTTT.

This clonotype was counted a few times. This chain uses TRBV18 with TRBJ1-1, with 8 bases aligning to TRBD1. The CDR3 runs 16 residues. The V gene end was trimmed by 4 bases and the J gene end by 3 bases; junction bases not matched to a gene: 10. Germline lookup yields CDR1 KGHSH and CDR2 LQKENI. The CDR3 sequence: CASSRRQGRWDTEAFF. The CDR3 DNA reads as TGTGCCAGCTCACGTCGACAGGGGAGATGGGACACTGAAGCTTTCTTT.

In this sample, this clonotype turned up a few times. The rearrangement uses TRBV7-8 and TRBJ1-4, with 9 positions matching TRBD1. Trimming cost V 7 bases and J 7 bases; bases outside gene matches: 10. The germline V gene has CDR1 SGHVS and CDR2 FQNEAQ. The CDR3 has 15 residues. The CDR3 here is CASTVVGQGGEKLFF. The CDR3, as DNA: TGTGCCAGCACCGTCGTGGGACAGGGTGGTGAAAAACTGTTTTTT.

The chain is built from TRBV4-1 and TRBJ2-1; D possibly uses TRBD1 or TRBD2 (5 bases each). The CDR3 runs to 16 residues. V was shortened by 3 bases and J by 1 base, with 13 bases between the two germline ends. Germline V CDR1 and CDR2: MGHRA, YSYEKL. The chain's CDR3 is CASSQFGDPSYNEQFF. The CDR3 DNA sequence: TGCGCCAGCAGCCAGTTCGGGGACCCATCCTACAATGAGCAGTTCTTC.

The chain is built from TRBV11-2 and TRBJ2-1; D remains unclear. This CDR3 contains 13 residues. Per germline, CDR1 SGHAT and CDR2 FQNNGV. The V end lost 5 bases, the J end lost 7 bases, and 12 bases lay between the germline ends. This chain's CDR3 is CASSVTLGNEQFF. CDR3 nucleotide sequence: TGTGCCAGCAGCGTCACCCTAGGGAATGAGCAGTTCTTC. Using reference TRBV11-2 and TRBJ2-1 for the parts outside the CDR3, the full variable domain is EAGVAQSPRYKIIEKRQSVAFWCNPISGHATLYWYQQILGQGPKLLIQFQNNGVVDDSQLPKDRFSAERLKGVDSTLKIQPAKLEDSAVYLCASSVTLGNEQFFGPGTRLTVL.

The sample holds a few counts of this clonotype. V usage is TRBV20-1 and J usage is TRBJ1-1; 7 positions match TRBD1. Germline V gene lookup returns CDR1 DFQATT and CDR2 SNEGSKA (reference sequence). J was trimmed by 3 bases and V by 2 bases; bases with no gene match: 12. The length of the CDR3 is 16 residues. DNA for the CDR3: TGCAGTGCTAGAACGACAGGGAGGGAACCTTACACTGAAGCTTTCTTT. Translated, it gives CSARTTGREPYTEAFF.

This clonotype was observed many times. The chain carries TRBV15 and TRBJ1-1; D ambiguous. CDR1 and CDR2 from the germline V gene are LNHNV and YYDKDF (reference sequence). The CDR3 extends over 13 amino acids. V was clipped by 0 bases and J by 1 base, with 3 bases between them. CDR3 DNA: TGTGCCACCAGCAGAGATCAGAACACTGAAGCTTTCTTT. It is translated as CATSRDQNTEAFF.

This clonotype was counted ten times or more. The rearrangement joins TRBV12-3 or TRBV12-4 to TRBJ1-2; D remains ambiguous. This CDR3 has 12 amino acids. V was pared by 4 bases and J by 5 bases, with 8 bases between. CDR3 residues: CASSSARYGYTF. In nucleotides, the CDR3 is TGTGCCAGCAGTTCAGCCCGATATGGCTACACCTTC.

The table lists this clonotype with a few counts. This chain uses TRBV19 with TRBJ2-7; 8 bases are a match to TRBD1. The germline CDR1 and CDR2 sequences are LNHDA and SQIVND (reference sequence). CDR3 length equals 15 residues. Trimming at V came to 5 bases and at J to 5 bases, leaving 11 bases not matched to a gene. The CDR3 DNA sequence: TGTGCCAGTAGTCCCCAACCGGACAGGGTCCACGAGCAGTACTTC. This gives the protein CASSPQPDRVHEQYF.

V and J are TRBV28 and TRBJ2-2, with TRBD1 matching over 7 bases. J lost 2 bases, V lost 7 bases, and 10 bases had no gene match. CDR1 is MDHEN and CDR2 is SYDVKM in the germline V gene. This CDR3 is 16 amino acids long. CDR3 coding DNA: TGTGCCAGCAACCCCCCCGGACAGGCCAACACCGGGGAGCTGTTTTTT. The encoded protein is CASNPPGQANTGELFF.

This clonotype was detected only a few times. The chain carries TRBV19 and TRBJ1-5, with a weak D call TRBD1 (6 bases). Germline loops: CDR1 LNHDA, CDR2 SQIVND (reference sequence). This CDR3 has 14 residues. The ends were cut back, 6 bases at V and 2 bases at J, with 11 bases in the middle. The CDR3 reads CASSRGQRNQPQHF. Written as DNA, the CDR3 is TGTGCCAGTAGCCGCGGACAGCGCAATCAGCCCCAGCATTTT. Full variable domain (outside the CDR3, taken from reference TRBV19 and TRBJ1-5): DGGITQSPKYLFRKEGQNVTLSCEQNLNHDAMYWYRQDPGQGLRLIYYSQIVNDFQKGDIAEGYSVSREKKESFPLTVTSAQKNPTAFYLCASSRGQRNQPQHFGDGTRLSIL.

This chain links TRBV2 with TRBJ2-2, with D perhaps TRBD2 (5 bases). Between the trimmed V and J ends, which lost 2 bases and 7 bases, there was a span of 14 bases. The CDR3 is made up of 15 amino acids. Germline V gives CDR1 SNHLY, CDR2 FYNNEI. The CDR3, as DNA: TGTGCCAGCAGTGAAATGGGAGCCGGAGGCGGGGAGCTGTTTTTT. This encodes CASSEMGAGGGELFF. Drawing the rest from reference TRBV2 and TRBJ2-2, the complete variable domain is EPEVTQTPSHQVTQMGQEVILRCVPISNHLYFYWYRQILGQKVEFLVSFYNNEISEKSEIFDDQFSVERPDGSNFTLKIRSTKLEDSAMYFCASSEMGAGGGELFFGEGSRLTVL.

This clonotype was detected only a few times. The chain links TRBV5-1 to TRBJ1-2, with 7 positions matching TRBD1. V was pared by 0 bases and J by 6 bases, with 5 bases of the junction left unmatched. The CDR3 has 14 residues. Germline assignment: CDR1 SGHRS and CDR2 YFSETQ. Here the CDR3 DNA reads TGCGCCAGCAGCTTGGAGGGACAGCCAAATGGCTACACCTTC. As protein: CASSLEGQPNGYTF.

Remarks on this clonotype: A clone one base away is much larger, so this may be a read error. The chain combines TRBV2 with TRBJ2-7; TRBD2 matches 7 bases. V shed 6 bases and J 1 base; nucleotides not matched to a gene: 6. CDR1 is SNHLY, CDR2 FYNNEI, per germline. This CDR3 comprises 14 residues. Here the CDR3 reads CASSSLAESYEQYF. The CDR3 DNA is TGTGCCAGCAGCTCCCTAGCGGAGTCCTACGAGCAGTACTTC.

This chain joins TRBV4-1 and TRBJ1-3, with a tentative D call TRBD1 (5 bases). Germline V CDR1 and CDR2: MGHRA, YSYEKL. V lost 5 bases to trimming and J lost 0 bases, with 11 bases between them. The CDR3 has 15 residues. The CDR3 region is CASSVSRDSGNTIYF. CDR3 nucleotide sequence: TGCGCCAGCAGCGTAAGCAGGGACTCTGGAAACACCATATATTTT.

V gene TRBV2 combines with J gene TRBJ2-2; D is undetermined. V lost 4 bases, J lost 4 bases, and 10 bases lay in between. The CDR3 sequence is 14 residues long. Germline V gene sequence: CDR1 SNHLY, CDR2 FYNNEI. The CDR3 bases are TGTGCCAGCAGTGCGCTCAGGACCACCGGGGAGCTGTTTTTT. Amino acids: CASSALRTTGELFF.

In this sample, this clonotype turned up many times. The V call is TRBV27, the J call TRBJ1-6; D call uncertain. The CDR3 is made up of 15 amino acids. V shed 5 bases and J shed 8 bases, with 16 bases lying between them. The germline V gene has CDR1 MNHEY and CDR2 SMNVEV (reference sequence). CDR3 loop: CASSPEGLRDSPLHF. The CDR3 DNA reads as TGTGCCAGCAGTCCCGAAGGGTTGAGGGATTCACCCCTCCACTTT.

This clonotype was detected many times. The chain is built from TRBV2 and TRBJ2-1; a possible D gene is TRBD1 (6 bases). The germline V gene has CDR1 SNHLY and CDR2 FYNNEI. The CDR3 totals 15 residues. With 6 bases removed from V and 0 bases from J, the gap between germline ends came to 12 bases. CDR3: CASRADRSSYNEQFF. The CDR3 DNA reads as TGTGCCAGCAGAGCTGACAGGAGCTCCTACAATGAGCAGTTCTTC.

In its sample, this clonotype was seen many times. V gene TRBV13 combines with J gene TRBJ2-1, with D maybe TRBD1 (5 bases). Between the trimmed V and J ends, which lost 5 bases and 8 bases, there was a span of 10 bases. The CDR3 has 12 residues. The germline V gene encodes CDR1 PRHDT and CDR2 FYEKMQ (reference sequence). This chain's CDR3 is CASSTGSDEQFF. Here the CDR3 DNA reads TGTGCCAGCAGCACAGGCTCGGATGAGCAGTTCTTC.

For this clonotype: Possible read error: a much larger clone is one base away. This chain connects TRBV12-3 or TRBV12-4 to TRBJ2-5; D not resolved. The CDR3 contains 12 residues. The V gene lost 8 bases and the J gene lost 11 bases, with 18 bases spanning the gap. CDR3 amino acids: CASGLSYNEQYF. DNA of the CDR3: TGTGCCAGCGGGCTGTCCTACAATGAGCAGTACTTC.

This clonotype showed up many times. The V and J genes are TRBV28 and TRBJ1-1, with 10 bases matching TRBD1. Germline loops: CDR1 MDHEN, CDR2 SYDVKM. The CDR3 runs 15 residues. With 6 bases clipped from V and 5 bases from J, the junction kept 9 bases outside the gene matches. The CDR3 coding sequence is TGTGCCAGCAGACCGACAGGGGGCCAAGGTACTGAAGCTTTCTTT. Its translation: CASRPTGGQGTEAFF.

This clonotype was counted many times. The chain employs TRBV3-1 and TRBJ1-1; D is unresolved. Trimming shortened V by 1 base and J by 1 base, and 10 bases separated the two germline ends. CDR1 and CDR2 (germline): LGHDT, YNNKEL (reference sequence). The CDR3 is 15 residues long. The CDR3 spells CASSQGSHWNTEAFF. In DNA, the CDR3 is TGTGCCAGCAGCCAAGGTTCCCACTGGAACACTGAAGCTTTCTTT.

This clonotype was counted at least ten times. The chain combines TRBV28 with TRBJ1-5; 10 nucleotides line up with TRBD1. Germline CDR1 MDHEN, CDR2 SYDVKM. The CDR3 contains 17 residues. V shed 6 bases, J shed 6 bases, and the junction held 14 bases outside the gene matches. The CDR3 sequence: CASSAPHRQGASQPQHF. The CDR3 nucleotides are TGTGCCAGCAGCGCACCTCATCGACAGGGGGCTAGTCAGCCCCAGCATTTT.

The table lists this clonotype with many counts. This chain links TRBV6-2 or TRBV6-3 with TRBJ2-3; TRBD1 aligns across 9 bases. The CDR3 is 16 residues long. Germline CDR1 and CDR2: MNHEY and SVGEGT. V shed 5 bases, J shed 6 bases, and the junction held 12 bases outside the gene matches. CDR3 sequence: CASSDGPGTGSDTQYF. CDR3 DNA sequence: TGTGCCAGCAGTGATGGCCCCGGGACAGGGTCGGATACGCAGTATTTT.

The table lists this clonotype with many counts. This rearrangement joins TRBV6-1 to TRBJ2-5, with 9 bases aligning to TRBD2. The V segment lost 0 bases and the J segment 5 bases; nucleotides outside the gene matches: 4. Germline V CDR1 and CDR2: MNHNS, SASEGT. CDR3 length equals 15 residues. CDR3 protein: CASSEARGGRETQYF. The CDR3, as DNA: TGTGCCAGCAGTGAAGCGCGGGGGGGGCGGGAGACCCAGTACTTC.

This clonotype was seen at least ten times. This chain joins TRBV7-8 and TRBJ1-6; D not certain. This CDR3 is 15 amino acids long. V lost 6 bases to trimming and J lost 7 bases, with 16 bases between them. Germline-derived CDR1 and CDR2 are SGHVS and FQNEAQ. The CDR3 DNA reads TGTGCCAGCAGGCCCCGCCGGGTAGGGAATTCACCCCTCCACTTT. This codes for CASRPRRVGNSPLHF.

The sample holds one count of this clonotype. The chain combines TRBV19 with TRBJ1-5, with D unclear. This CDR3 comprises 10 residues. CDR1 LNHDA and CDR2 SQIVND come from the germline V gene (reference sequence). With 5 bases removed from V and 15 bases from J, the gap between germline ends came to 11 bases. CDR3 bases: TGTGCCAGTAGTCAGACCCGCTGGCATTTT. Translation gives CASSQTRWHF.

In this sample, this clonotype turned up a few times. Given a much more abundant clone one base away, this may be a read error. The chain is built from TRBV11-2 and TRBJ2-7, with 11 bases matching TRBD1. The CDR3 spans 14 residues. After removal of 4 bases from V and 7 bases from J, the junction contained 6 bases not matched to a gene. Germline lookup yields CDR1 SGHAT and CDR2 FQNNGV. CDR3 DNA: TGTGCCAGCAGCTCCCAGGACAGGGGGCATGAGCAGTACTTC. This encodes CASSSQDRGHEQYF.